The 24 T cell receptor beta chains below were found in one sample sequenced in a study of beta chain features in type 1 diabetes. Study-level results: When Type 1 diabetes patients were examined, their TCRB CDR3s proved moderately but significantly shorter in all four CD4+ subsets.

The study reverse transcribed the entire isolated RNA, so it sequenced expressed TCRB transcripts. Profiling relied on immunoSEQ multiplex PCR, and the TCRdb table lists in-frame clones only, not all of them. The sample lists about 250,000 clones, about a tenth seen once, with around 0.017% in the top ten. These receptors are not linked to any known antigen. Sequences were obtained from naive CD4+ T cells from blood. The receptors stem from a young man with type 1 diabetes.

The rearrangement joins TRBV4-3 to TRBJ2-2, with a possible D match to TRBD2 (7 bases). Germline V CDR1 and CDR2: LGHNA, YSLEER. V was trimmed by 3 bases and J by 3 bases, leaving 14 bases between them. This CDR3 has 16 amino acids. CDR3 sequence: CASSHEGGRDTGELFF. The CDR3 nucleotides are TGCGCCAGCAGCCATGAGGGGGGGAGGGACACCGGGGAGCTGTTTTTT.

This clone occurred a few times. The same CDR3 is also encoded by other DNA sequences in this sample. The chain employs TRBV5-1 and TRBJ2-5; the D gene is possibly TRBD1 (5 bases). The CDR3 extends over 14 amino acids. CDR1 and CDR2 from the germline V gene are SGHRS and YFSETQ. Trimming pared 0 bases from V and 1 base from J, leaving 7 bases between. CDR3: CASSLGQIQETQYF. In DNA form, the CDR3 reads TGCGCCAGCAGCTTGGGACAGATCCAAGAGACCCAGTACTTC.

This clone has only a few counts. The J gene is TRBJ2-3, the V gene TRBV9; the match to TRBD2 covers 11 bases. Germline-derived CDR1 and CDR2 are SGDLS and YYNGEE. The CDR3 sequence is 17 residues long. The trim removed 0 bases at V and 5 bases at J, leaving 8 bases unmatched. CDR3 amino acids: CASSVAPSSGGRDTQYF. In DNA form, the CDR3 reads TGTGCCAGCAGCGTAGCCCCTTCTAGCGGGGGGCGAGATACGCAGTATTTT.

The V call is TRBV23-1, the J call TRBJ2-7, with 7 bases fitting TRBD1. TRBV23-1 is reported as an ORF; its role is uncertain. There are 16 residues in the CDR3. After removal of 4 bases from V and 0 bases from J, the junction contained 9 bases not matched to a gene. DNA of the CDR3: TGCGCCAGCAGTCCTGTAGGACAGGAAAGCTCCTACGAGCAGTACTTC. It translates to CASSPVGQESSYEQYF.

The V gene is TRBV19, the J gene TRBJ1-5; D is unresolved. The germline V gene has CDR1 LNHDA and CDR2 SQIVND (reference sequence). The CDR3 consists of 13 residues. V was pared by 3 bases and J by 7 bases, with 10 bases between. CDR3 nucleotide sequence: TGTGCCAGTAGTATTGAGGGAGGGCAGCCCCAGCATTTT. This encodes CASSIEGGQPQHF.

In its sample, this clone was seen a few times. CDR3 residues: CASSRSDGQGTQYF. The CDR3 DNA reads TGTGCCAGCTCAAGGTCCGACGGCCAGGGGACCCAGTACTTC. The chain couples TRBV18 to TRBJ2-5; D is possibly TRBD1 (5 bases). This CDR3 has 14 residues. The germline V and J ends were trimmed by 5 bases and 7 bases, with 17 bases remaining between them. Germline V lookup: CDR1 KGHSH, CDR2 LQKENI.

The CDR3 DNA reads as TGTGCCAGCAGCTTAGTGCGGAACAATGAGCAGTTCTTC. Its translation is CASSLVRNNEQFF. The chain links TRBV7-2 to TRBJ2-1; D uncertain. This CDR3 is 13 amino acids long. Germline V gives CDR1 SGHTA, CDR2 FQGNSA. Deletions cut 1 base from V and 5 bases from J, with 6 bases between.

J is TRBJ2-7 and V is TRBV7-3, with 10 bases identical to TRBD1. CDR1 is SGHTA and CDR2 is FQGTGA in the germline V gene. The CDR3 is 13 amino acids. V was pared by 5 bases and J by 5 bases, with 3 bases of the junction left unmatched. This CDR3 is CASSRDRGDEQYF. The CDR3 nucleotides read TGTGCCAGCAGCAGGGACAGGGGAGACGAGCAGTACTTC. The full variable domain, in which reference TRBV7-3 and TRBJ2-7 provide the parts outside the CDR3, is GAGVSQTPSNKVTEKGKYVELRCDPISGHTALYWYRQSLGQGPEFLIYFQGTGAADDSGLPNDRFFAVRPEGSVSTLKIQRTERGDSAVYLCASSRDRGDEQYFGPGTRLTVT.

This clone has more than one count but fewer than ten. The chain couples TRBV12-5 to TRBJ2-7; D unresolved. V gave up 2 bases and J gave up 6 bases, with 8 bases separating them. Germline CDR1 LGHNT, CDR2 FRNRAP. The CDR3 runs 12 residues. The CDR3 DNA reads as TGTGCTAGTGGTTTGCGGGTAGGCGAGCAGTACTTC. It translates to CASGLRVGEQYF.

As DNA, the CDR3 is TGTGCCAGCAGCTCTAAGACAGGGGCCTACGAGCAGTACTTC. Its translation: CASSSKTGAYEQYF. The chain is built from TRBV7-2 and TRBJ2-7; 8 bases are a match to TRBD1. The CDR3 runs to 14 residues. The germline gives CDR1 SGHTA, CDR2 FQGNSA. V trimming: 4 bases; J trimming: 2 bases; junction bases outside the gene matches: 4.

This clone has a handful of counts. V is TRBV2 and J is TRBJ1-6; weak D call: TRBD1 (6 bases). Germline lookup yields CDR1 SNHLY and CDR2 FYNNEI. CDR3 length equals 13 residues. The V gene lost 3 bases and the J gene lost 8 bases, with 8 bases spanning the gap. The CDR3 loop is CASSDRGHSPLHF. The CDR3 region has the DNA TGTGCCAGCAGTGACAGGGGTCATTCACCCCTCCACTTT.

This clone was observed a handful of times. This chain uses TRBV7-2 with TRBJ2-1; 8 bases are shared with TRBD2. Germline trimming cut 10 bases from V and 9 bases from J; bases unmatched to any gene: 14. The CDR3 spans 14 residues. From germline, CDR1 is SGHTA and CDR2 FQGNSA. CDR3 sequence: CATSIGGGPSEQFF. CDR3 coding DNA: TGTGCCACTTCAATCGGGGGGGGGCCGAGTGAGCAGTTCTTC. Combining the CDR3 with reference TRBV7-2 and TRBJ2-1 gives the whole variable domain GAGVSQSPSNKVTEKGKDVELRCDPISGHTALYWYRQSLGQGLEFLIYFQGNSAPDKSGLPSDRFSAERTGGSVSTLTIQRTQQEDSAVYLCATSIGGGPSEQFFGPGTRLTVL.

This clone occurred a few times. This chain connects TRBV4-2 to TRBJ2-1, with TRBD2 matching over 8 bases. The CDR3 covers 15 residues. V trimming: 1 base; J trimming: 7 bases; junction bases outside the gene matches: 6. Germline assignment: CDR1 LGHNA and CDR2 YNFKEQ. The CDR3 loop reads CASSQGVSGVNEQFF. CDR3 bases: TGTGCCAGCAGCCAAGGAGTTAGCGGGGTAAATGAGCAGTTCTTC.

This clone was counted between two and nine times. The CDR3 region is CATSRGAGGRNQPQHF. The CDR3 DNA follows: TGTGCCACCAGCAGAGGGGCAGGGGGCAGGAATCAGCCCCAGCATTTT. The J gene is TRBJ1-5, the V gene TRBV15, with TRBD1 identical over 8 bases. The CDR3 covers 16 residues. Germline values: CDR1 LNHNV, CDR2 YYDKDF (reference sequence). Unmatched junction bases numbered 6, after V lost 1 base and J lost 4 bases. The whole variable domain, remainder taken from reference TRBV15 and TRBJ1-5, is DAMVIQNPRYQVTQFGKPVTLSCSQTLNHNVMYWYQQKSSQAPKLLFHYYDKDFNNEADTPDNFQSRRPNTSFCFLDIRSPGLGDTAMYLCATSRGAGGRNQPQHFGDGTRLSIL.

The J gene is TRBJ1-3, the V gene TRBV2, with D unresolved. The CDR3 is made up of 14 amino acids. V lost 7 bases, J lost 3 bases, and 13 bases lay in between. CDR1 and CDR2 from the germline V gene are SNHLY and FYNNEI. The CDR3 region has the DNA TGTGCCAGCAATCAACCGGTCCATGGAAACACCATATATTTT. It yields the protein CASNQPVHGNTIYF.

This clone was recorded a few times. The V call is TRBV7-2, the J call TRBJ2-3; 9 bases agree with TRBD2. This CDR3 has 15 amino acids. V trimming: 3 bases; J trimming: 5 bases; junction bases outside the gene matches: 6. Germline V gives CDR1 SGHTA, CDR2 FQGNSA. CDR3 sequence (DNA): TGTGCCAGCAGCTTGCGGCGGGGGGGCAGAGATACGCAGTATTTT. Its translation is CASSLRRGGRDTQYF.

In its sample, this clone was seen a few times. The chain joins TRBV2 to TRBJ1-1; maybe TRBD1 (5 bases). The CDR3 is 13 amino acids. Between the trimmed V and J ends, which lost 6 bases and 0 bases, there was a span of 8 bases. Germline V CDR1 and CDR2: SNHLY, FYNNEI. CDR3 residues: CASRDSLNTEAFF. The CDR3 DNA follows: TGTGCCAGCAGAGACAGTCTGAACACTGAAGCTTTCTTT.

This clone was counted a few times. J is TRBJ2-3 and V is TRBV7-2; 8 bases align to TRBD2. The germline CDR1 and CDR2 sequences are SGHTA and FQGNSA. CDR3 size: 16 residues. Losses at the gene ends were 7 bases for V and 1 base for J; bases not matched to a gene: 10. CDR3: CASTPLAGSRTDTQYF. The CDR3 nucleotides are TGTGCCAGCACCCCCTTAGCGGGGTCCCGCACAGATACGCAGTATTTT. Drawing the rest from reference TRBV7-2 and TRBJ2-3, the complete variable domain is GAGVSQSPSNKVTEKGKDVELRCDPISGHTALYWYRQSLGQGLEFLIYFQGNSAPDKSGLPSDRFSAERTGGSVSTLTIQRTQQEDSAVYLCASTPLAGSRTDTQYFGPGTRLTVL.

This chain links TRBV19 with TRBJ2-1; TRBD2 matches at 7 bases. The CDR3 extends over 12 amino acids. Germline trimming cut 5 bases from V and 12 bases from J; bases unmatched to any gene: 7. Germline assignment: CDR1 LNHDA and CDR2 SQIVND (reference sequence). CDR3 sequence (DNA): TGTGCCAGTAGTGCAACGGGGGGTATGCAGTTCTTC. It codes for CASSATGGMQFF.

The V and J genes are TRBV5-4 and TRBJ2-3, with a possible D match to TRBD1 (6 bases). CDR3 size: 16 residues. The V end was cut by 3 bases, the J end by 7 bases, with 21 bases between. CDR1 SGHNT and CDR2 YYREEE come from the germline V gene (reference sequence). CDR3 sequence reads: CASSSTAAGESHTQYF. The CDR3 DNA follows: TGTGCCAGCAGCTCCACAGCGGCAGGGGAGAGTCATACGCAGTATTTT.

The sample holds a few counts of this clone. The chain carries TRBV28 and TRBJ2-7; D is ambiguous. V was pared by 6 bases and J by 7 bases, with 13 bases between. Germline V gives CDR1 MDHEN, CDR2 SYDVKM. CDR3 length: 12 residues. The CDR3 here is CASSQTPKEQYF. DNA for the CDR3: TGTGCCAGCAGCCAGACTCCAAAAGAGCAGTACTTC.

This clone was seen more than once but under ten times. The chain employs TRBV11-1 and TRBJ1-1; D is possibly TRBD1 (6 bases). The CDR3 runs to 15 residues. V was shortened by 0 bases and J by 2 bases, with 10 bases between the two germline ends. Germline V gene lookup returns CDR1 SGHAT and CDR2 FQDESV (reference sequence). The CDR3 is CASSLAGQTNTEAFF. As DNA, the CDR3 is TGTGCCAGCAGCTTAGCAGGACAGACAAACACTGAAGCTTTCTTT.

This rearrangement joins TRBV6-6 to TRBJ2-3, with D perhaps matching TRBD1 (6 bases). The CDR3 sequence is 15 residues long. Germline lookup yields CDR1 MNHNY and CDR2 SVGAGI (reference sequence). V lost 2 bases and J 4 bases, leaving 13 bases between the germline ends. As DNA, the CDR3 is TGTGCCAGCAGTTACCCATCTAAGGGGGCAGATACGCAGTATTTT. The encoded protein is CASSYPSKGADTQYF.

This clone has just a few counts. This chain links TRBV14 with TRBJ1-4; 9 bases line up with TRBD1. The CDR3 spans 15 residues. J gave up 7 bases and V 4 bases, and 7 bases lay outside the gene matches. CDR1 and CDR2 (germline): SGHDN, FVKESK. The CDR3 here is CASSPRTGAGEKLFF. For the CDR3, the DNA is TGTGCCAGCAGCCCACGGACAGGGGCAGGTGAAAAACTGTTTTTT.